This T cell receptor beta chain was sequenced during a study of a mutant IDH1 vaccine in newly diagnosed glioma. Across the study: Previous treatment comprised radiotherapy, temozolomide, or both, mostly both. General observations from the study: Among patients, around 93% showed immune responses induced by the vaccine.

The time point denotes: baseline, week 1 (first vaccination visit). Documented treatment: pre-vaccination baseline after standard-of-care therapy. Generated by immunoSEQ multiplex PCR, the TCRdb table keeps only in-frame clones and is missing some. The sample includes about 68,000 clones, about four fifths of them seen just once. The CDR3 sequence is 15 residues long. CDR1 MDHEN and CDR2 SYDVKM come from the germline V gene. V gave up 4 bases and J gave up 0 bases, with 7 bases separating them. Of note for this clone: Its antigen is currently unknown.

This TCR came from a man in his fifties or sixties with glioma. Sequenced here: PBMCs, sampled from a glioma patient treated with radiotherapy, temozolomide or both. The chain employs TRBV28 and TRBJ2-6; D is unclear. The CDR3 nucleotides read TGTGCCAGCAGTTACGACACCTCTGGGGCCAACGTCCTGACTTTC. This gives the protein CASSYDTSGANVLTF.